This T cell receptor beta chain originates from a study of B cell selection in AIRE deficiency. The table lists this clone with a few counts. Its antigen is currently unknown. Sorted regulatory T cells were CD4-positive, CD25-high and CD127-low or negative. Healthy unrelated donors supplied the control samples. Clones were read by immunoSEQ multiplex PCR, and TCRdb kept only the in-frame ones, dropping some. The top ten clones hold 0.89% of a sample with 15,000 to 20,000 clones, approximately 94% of them seen once. Study-level points and caveats: Only TCRbeta was sequenced; more than 35% of shared healthy Treg sequences appeared in Tconv. Of a few thousand shared Treg TCRbeta sequences, 30% to 35% were healthy-only, around 9.3% patient-only. CDR3s were shorter in shared Treg sequences, reflecting few non-templated nucleotide insertions.

Trimming removed 4 bases at V and 5 bases at J, with 17 bases between. Germline CDR1 is MGHRA and CDR2 is YSYEKL. CDR3 size: 16 residues. This clonotype originated in a human donor in good health. V is TRBV4-1 and J is TRBJ2-2; perhaps TRBD2 as D (5 bases). The material sequenced was CD4+CD25+ Tregs sorted from PBMCs. CDR3 nucleotides: TGCGCCAGCAGCCGATCACCTTCGACGGGGACCGGGGAGCTGTTTTTT. It encodes CASSRSPSTGTGELFF.